Following are 4 T cell receptor beta chains from one sample sequenced in a study of glioma-infiltrating T cells. The iRepertoire nested amplicon-rescue multiplex PCR amplified TCR alpha and beta CDR3s from RNA. TCRdb used MiXCR to reprocess the multiplex PCR reads, holding one entry per CDR3 protein. The table includes 150,000 to 200,000 distinct CDR3 sequences, around 40% detected once. The sequenced material came from glioma tissue, nonneoplastic brain tissue, or PBMCs (not recorded which). Receptor source: a human donor with low-grade glioma or glioblastoma, undergoing nonglioma brain surgery, or in good health (not recorded which).

This chain connects TRBV3-1 to TRBJ2-1; possible D gene TRBD2, 6 bases. Germline V gene data show CDR1 as LGHDT and CDR2 as YNNKEL (reference sequence). Trimming cost V 4 bases and J 11 bases, with 12 bases left between them. The CDR3 length is 12 residues. The CDR3 bases are TGTGCCAGCAGCCTAACTAGCTATAAGCAGTTCTTC. Protein sequence: CASSLTSYKQFF.

The rearrangement joins TRBV5-1 to TRBJ2-7; a possible D gene is TRBD2 (7 bases). The V end lost 5 bases, the J end lost 6 bases, and 15 bases lay between the germline ends. The CDR3 consists of 13 residues. Germline CDR1 reads SGHRS; CDR2 reads YFSETQ. This CDR3 reads CASRGDGGLEQYF. CDR3 nucleotides: TGCGCCAGCAGGGGGGACGGGGGGCTCGAGCAGTACTTC. Combining the CDR3 with reference TRBV5-1 and TRBJ2-7 gives the whole variable domain KAGVTQTPRYLIKTRGQQVTLSCSPISGHRSVSWYQQTPGQGLQFLFEYFSETQRNKGNFPGRFSGRQFSNSRSEMNVSTLELGDSALYLCASRGDGGLEQYFGPGTRLTVT.

Remarks on this clonotype: The CDR3 does not close with the conserved phenylalanine or tryptophan, likely indicating a read error. The chain combines TRBV28 with TRBJ2-7; D is unresolved. The closer fit of TRBJ2-5 to the DNA end suggests the J call may be wrong. Germline V lookup: CDR1 MDHEN, CDR2 SYDVKM. The CDR3 is 11 amino acids. The CDR3: CASSFRETQYL. CDR3 in DNA: TGTGCCAGCAGTTTTAGAGAGACCCAGTACTTA.

This clonotype has only one observation. With a much larger clone just one base away, this may be a read error. This chain connects TRBV7-2 to TRBJ2-3; D possibly corresponds to TRBD1 (6 bases). Germline V gene data show CDR1 as SGHTA and CDR2 as FQGNSA. This CDR3 has 13 residues. CDR3 protein: CASQGQAADRQYF. CDR3 nucleotides: TGTGCCAGCCAGGGGCAGGCGGCAGATAGGCAGTATTTT.